These T cell receptor beta chains were read from a single sample in a study of Ad26.COV2.S vaccination and SARS-CoV-2 variants. Clones were read by immunoSEQ multiplex PCR, and TCRdb kept only the in-frame ones, dropping some. The table has roughly 500,000 clones, 75% to 90% seen once. Sequencing was performed on peripheral blood, taken in a trial of Ad26.COV2.S vaccine versus placebo. These receptors were collected from a person between 18 and 59 years old who received the Ad26.COV2.S COVID-19 vaccine or a placebo. The CDR3 runs from the conserved cysteine through the conserved F or W. A D gene is named only where the DNA matches it firmly. Not all rows give a size; the values are once, few, many and, for expanded clones, a class.

CDR3 | DNA | J | size | V | D
CASSHPGGYGYTF | TGCGCCAGCAGCCACCCCGGAGGCTATGGCTACACCTTC | TRBJ1-2 | . | TRBV4-3 | .
CASRLMQGASEQYF | TGTGCCAGCAGACTAATGCAGGGGGCCAGCGAGCAGTACTTC | TRBJ2-7 | . | TRBV28 | TRBD1
CASSIGNRRNSPLHF | TGTGCCAGTAGTATTGGGAACAGGAGAAATTCACCCCTCCACTTT | TRBJ1-6 | . | TRBV19 | .
CASKRGPASGFF | TGTGCCAGCAAGAGGGGACCAGCGTCGGGTTTCTTT | TRBJ1-1 | . | TRBV12-3/TRBV12-4 | .
CASSPDSSGNTIYF | TGTGCCAGCTCACCGGACAGCTCTGGAAACACCATATATTTT | TRBJ1-3 | . | TRBV18 | .
CASSQVGARNYGYTF | TGTGCCAGCAGCCAAGTGGGCGCGCGTAACTATGGCTACACCTTC | TRBJ1-2 | . | TRBV14 | .
CASSSTGEEGQPQHF | TGTGCCAGCAGTTCTACAGGGGAAGAAGGACAGCCCCAGCATTTT | TRBJ1-5 | . | TRBV28 | TRBD1
CASSTFLWATNEKLFF | TGTGCCAGTAGCACCTTTCTTTGGGCAACTAATGAAAAACTGTTTTTT | TRBJ1-4 | . | TRBV19 | .
CASRTGGVDTQYF | TGTGCCAGCAGAACGGGGGGGGTCGATACGCAGTATTTT | TRBJ2-3 | . | TRBV5-4 | TRBD2
CASSLDRVNSPLHF | TGTGCCAGCAGCCTAGACAGGGTAAATTCACCCCTCCACTTT | TRBJ1-6 | . | TRBV5-5 | TRBD1
CSVAPTSGGTDTQYF | TGCAGCGTCGCACCGACTAGCGGGGGTACCGATACGCAGTATTTT | TRBJ2-3 | . | TRBV29-1 | TRBD2
CASRQGHYGYTF | TGTGCCAGCAGACAGGGTCACTATGGCTACACCTTC | TRBJ1-2 | . | TRBV6-5 | .
CASSPLEWTTTYEQYF | TGTGCCAGCAGCCCACTCGAGTGGACTACTACATACGAGCAGTACTTC | TRBJ2-7 | . | TRBV11-3 | .
CASSQQDDTGELFF | TGTGCCAGCAGCCAACAGGACGACACCGGGGAGCTGTTTTTT | TRBJ2-2 | . | TRBV5-4 | .
CASSQVVSNQPQHF | TGCGCCAGCAGCCAAGTAGTTAGCAATCAGCCCCAGCATTTT | TRBJ1-5 | . | TRBV4-1 | .
CATSDPSGTGVFQYF | TGTGCCACCAGTGACCCATCGGGGACAGGGGTTTTCCAGTACTTC | TRBJ2-5 | . | TRBV24-1 | TRBD1
CARSADWEVDTQYF | TGTGCCAGAAGCGCGGACTGGGAAGTTGATACGCAGTATTTT | TRBJ2-3 | . | TRBV7-5 | .
CSGRDKSEQYF | TGCAGCGGCCGGGACAAGAGCGAGCAGTACTTC | TRBJ2-7 | . | TRBV29-1 | .
CASHEGDEQFF | TGCGCCAGTCATGAGGGCGATGAGCAGTTCTTC | TRBJ2-1 | . | TRBV10-1 | .
CASSVGDRITTEAFF | TGCGCCAGCAGCGTGGGGGACAGGATCACGACTGAAGCTTTCTTT | TRBJ1-1 | . | TRBV5-1 | TRBD1
CASSLYTDTQYF | TGTGCCAGCAGCCTTTACACAGATACGCAGTATTTT | TRBJ2-3 | . | TRBV7-2 | .
CASSYQGPYGYTF | TGTGCCAGCAGTTACCAGGGACCATATGGCTACACCTTC | TRBJ1-2 | . | TRBV6-6 | .
CASSVNTEAFF | TGTGCCAGTTCCGTGAACACTGAAGCTTTCTTT | TRBJ1-1 | . | TRBV2 | .
CASSPQQGSATNEKLFF | TGCGCCAGCAGCCCACAACAGGGGTCCGCAACTAATGAAAAACTGTTTTTT | TRBJ1-4 | . | TRBV5-1 | TRBD1
CSARPGDTQYF | TGCAGTGCTAGACCTGGGGATACGCAGTATTTT | TRBJ2-3 | . | TRBV20-1 | .
CASSSQGLYNEQFF | TGTGCCAGCAGCTCCCAGGGGTTGTACAATGAGCAGTTCTTC | TRBJ2-1 | . | TRBV5-5 | .
CASSTGTNRRPGDF | TGTGCCAGCAGTACCGGGACCAACCGCCGGCCGGGGGACTTC | TRBJ2-7 | . | TRBV28 | .
CASSQLTVVSYEQYF | TGCGCCAGCAGCCAACTGACAGTTGTCTCCTACGAGCAGTACTTC | TRBJ2-7 | . | TRBV4-1 | .
CASSLGAGVGVYGYTF | TGTGCCAGCAGCTTAGGCGCAGGGGTAGGGGTCTATGGCTACACCTTC | TRBJ1-2 | . | TRBV7-2 | .
CASSRGTGNNQPQHF | TGTGCCAGCAGCCGCGGGACAGGGAATAATCAGCCCCAGCATTTT | TRBJ1-5 | . | TRBV6-6 | TRBD1
CASSQGESGFLGKNIQYF | TGCGCCAGCAGCCAAGGAGAGTCGGGATTTTTAGGCAAAAACATTCAGTACTTC | TRBJ2-4 | . | TRBV4-3 | .
CASSLARGDEKLFF | TGTGCCAGCAGCTTGGCCAGGGGTGATGAAAAACTGTTTTTT | TRBJ1-4 | . | TRBV11-3 | .
CASSLPLGGRSYNEQFF | TGCGCCAGCAGCTTGCCTCTCGGGGGCAGGTCCTACAATGAGCAGTTCTTC | TRBJ2-1 | . | TRBV5-1 | .
CASSLGPETGENQPQHF | TGCGCCAGCAGCTTGGGGCCGGAGACAGGGGAAAATCAGCCCCAGCATTTT | TRBJ1-5 | . | TRBV5-1 | TRBD1
CASSDLAGPSYNEQFF | TGTGCCAGCAGCGACCTAGCGGGACCTTCCTACAATGAGCAGTTCTTC | TRBJ2-1 | . | TRBV3-1/TRBV3-2 | TRBD2
CASSQGGSDTQYF | TGTGCCAGCAGCCAAGGGGGGTCCGATACGCAGTATTTT | TRBJ2-3 | . | TRBV3-1/TRBV3-2 | .
CASSPGSGNEQFF | TGTGCCAGCTCACCAGGTAGTGGGAATGAGCAGTTCTTC | TRBJ2-1 | . | TRBV18 | .
CASSQGLNTEAFF | TGTGCCAGCAGCCAGGGGCTTAACACTGAAGCTTTCTTT | TRBJ1-1 | . | TRBV3-1/TRBV3-2 | .
CASSLYRAKSYGYTF | TGTGCCAGCAGTTTATACAGGGCGAAGAGCTATGGCTACACCTTC | TRBJ1-2 | . | TRBV28 | .
CASSPGPSQGEQYF | TGCGCCAGCAGCCCCGGGCCGTCTCAGGGCGAGCAGTACTTC | TRBJ2-7 | . | TRBV5-1 | .
CASSELDRVKDSPLHF | TGTGCCAGCAGTGAACTGGACAGGGTTAAGGATTCACCCCTCCACTTT | TRBJ1-6 | . | TRBV2 | TRBD1
CAAGESSGNTIYF | TGTGCCGCGGGGGAATCGTCGGGAAACACCATATATTTT | TRBJ1-3 | . | TRBV21-1 | .
CASSSRTDSTYEQYF | TGTGCCAGCAGCTCTCGGACGGATTCGACCTACGAGCAGTACTTC | TRBJ2-7 | few | TRBV7-9 | .
CASSPGGLSGNTIYF | TGTGCCAGCAGCCCAGGGGGGCTCTCTGGAAACACCATATATTTT | TRBJ1-3 | . | TRBV28 | TRBD1
CSVVAYSTRYEQYF | TGCAGCGTTGTGGCTTACAGTACCCGCTACGAGCAGTACTTC | TRBJ2-7 | . | TRBV29-1 | .
CASSEQLAGSYNEQFF | TGTGCCAGCAGTGAGCAACTAGCGGGCTCCTACAATGAGCAGTTCTTC | TRBJ2-1 | once | TRBV2 | TRBD2